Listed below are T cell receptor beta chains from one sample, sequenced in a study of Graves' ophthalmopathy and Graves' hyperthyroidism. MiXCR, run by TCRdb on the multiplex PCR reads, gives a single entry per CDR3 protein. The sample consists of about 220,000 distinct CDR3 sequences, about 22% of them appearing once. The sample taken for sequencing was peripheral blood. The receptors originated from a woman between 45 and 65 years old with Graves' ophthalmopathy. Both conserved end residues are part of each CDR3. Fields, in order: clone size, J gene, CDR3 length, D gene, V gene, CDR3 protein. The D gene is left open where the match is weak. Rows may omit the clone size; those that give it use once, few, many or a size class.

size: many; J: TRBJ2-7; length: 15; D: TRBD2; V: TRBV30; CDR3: CAWSVPGLGLYEQYF
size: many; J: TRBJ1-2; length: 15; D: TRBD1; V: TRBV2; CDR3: CASSGDRGQHYGYTF
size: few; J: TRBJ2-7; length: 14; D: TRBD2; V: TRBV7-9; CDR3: CASSETSVSLEQYF
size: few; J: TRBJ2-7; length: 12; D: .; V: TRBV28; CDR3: CALGLPPYEQYF
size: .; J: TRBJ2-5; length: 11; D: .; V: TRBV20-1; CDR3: CSTFSKETQYF
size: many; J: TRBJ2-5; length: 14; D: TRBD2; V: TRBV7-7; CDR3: CASSYTSGKETQYF
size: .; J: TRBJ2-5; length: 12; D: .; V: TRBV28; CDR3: CASSHTARTQYF
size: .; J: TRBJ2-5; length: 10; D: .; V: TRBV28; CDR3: CASSLITLYF
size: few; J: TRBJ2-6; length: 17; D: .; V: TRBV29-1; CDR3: CSIAGDSTMGGANVLTF
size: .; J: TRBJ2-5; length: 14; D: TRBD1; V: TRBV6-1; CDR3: CASREGQGQETQYF
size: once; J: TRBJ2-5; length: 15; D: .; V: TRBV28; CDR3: CASSLRGAGTETQYF
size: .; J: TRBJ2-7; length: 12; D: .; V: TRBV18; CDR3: CASSQPGGEQYF
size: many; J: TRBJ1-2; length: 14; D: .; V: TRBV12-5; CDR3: CASGPSLLGYGYTF
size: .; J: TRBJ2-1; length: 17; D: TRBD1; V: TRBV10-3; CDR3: CAISENLRDRGDNEQFF
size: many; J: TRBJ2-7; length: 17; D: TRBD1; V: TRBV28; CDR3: CASSFLTGGDGSYEQYF
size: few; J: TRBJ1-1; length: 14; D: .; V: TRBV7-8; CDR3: CASSLSTGGTEAFF
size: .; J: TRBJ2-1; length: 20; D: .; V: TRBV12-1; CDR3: CASSSPRRGLAGVGDNEQFF
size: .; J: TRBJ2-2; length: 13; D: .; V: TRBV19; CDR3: CVSSIWGAGELFF
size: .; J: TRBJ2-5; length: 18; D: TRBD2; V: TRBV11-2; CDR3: CASSLVGLAGEPTETQYF
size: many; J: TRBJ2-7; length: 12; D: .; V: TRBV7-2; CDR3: CASSLSTRQQYF
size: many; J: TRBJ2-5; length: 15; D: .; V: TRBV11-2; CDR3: CASSLSAGLGETQYF
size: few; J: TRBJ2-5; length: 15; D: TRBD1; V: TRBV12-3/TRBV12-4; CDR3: CASTLGDRDQETQYF
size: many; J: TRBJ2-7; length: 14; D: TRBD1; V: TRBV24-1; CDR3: CATEARTGLREQYF
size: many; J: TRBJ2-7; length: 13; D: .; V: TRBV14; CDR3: CASSPVFSYEQYF
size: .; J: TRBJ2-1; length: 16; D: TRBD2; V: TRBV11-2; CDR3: CASSSHRTSGSDEQFF
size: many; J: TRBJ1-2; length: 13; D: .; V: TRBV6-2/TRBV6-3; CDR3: CASSQQSYYGYTF
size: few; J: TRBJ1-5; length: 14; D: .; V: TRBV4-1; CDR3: CASSPGGPTQPQHF
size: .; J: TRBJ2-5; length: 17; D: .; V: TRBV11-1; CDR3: CASSVGRTGGVQETQYF
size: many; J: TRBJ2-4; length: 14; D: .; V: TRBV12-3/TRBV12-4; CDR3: CASSLAGESSIQYF
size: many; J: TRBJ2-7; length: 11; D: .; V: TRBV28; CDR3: CATRGGYEQYF
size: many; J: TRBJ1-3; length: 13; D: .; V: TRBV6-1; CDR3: CASSGTDGNTIYF
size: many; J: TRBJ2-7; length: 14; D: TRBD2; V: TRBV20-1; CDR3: CSARTSGKTYEQYF
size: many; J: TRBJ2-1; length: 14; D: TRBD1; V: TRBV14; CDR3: CASSHGTGGDEQFF
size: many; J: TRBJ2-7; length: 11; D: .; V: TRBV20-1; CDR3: CSGLSSYEQYF
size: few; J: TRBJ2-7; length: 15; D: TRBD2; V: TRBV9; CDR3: CASSTGTSGIYEQYF
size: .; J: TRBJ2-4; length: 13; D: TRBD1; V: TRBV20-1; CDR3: CSQGVLAKNIQYF
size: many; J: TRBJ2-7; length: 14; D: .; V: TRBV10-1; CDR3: CASSESDRLYEQYF